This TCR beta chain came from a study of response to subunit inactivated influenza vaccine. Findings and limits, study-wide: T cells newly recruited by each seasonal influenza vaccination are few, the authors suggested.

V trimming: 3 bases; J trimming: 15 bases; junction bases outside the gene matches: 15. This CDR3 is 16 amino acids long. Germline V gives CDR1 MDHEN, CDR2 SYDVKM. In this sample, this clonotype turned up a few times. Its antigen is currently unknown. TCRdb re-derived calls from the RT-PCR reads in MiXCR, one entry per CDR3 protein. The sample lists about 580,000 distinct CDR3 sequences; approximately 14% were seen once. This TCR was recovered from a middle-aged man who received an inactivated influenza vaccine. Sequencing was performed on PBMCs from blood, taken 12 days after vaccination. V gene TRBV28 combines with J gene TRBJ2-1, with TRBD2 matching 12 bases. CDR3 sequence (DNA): TGTGCCAGCAGTTTTAGCCTAGCGGGAGGGCATCGGGGTTCGTTCTTC. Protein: CASSFSLAGGHRGSFF.